The clone carrying this T cell receptor (beta chain) was counted once. What it binds is not known. These data come from a study of a mutant IDH1 vaccine in newly diagnosed glioma. Study overall: With temozolomide cycles, or 4-6 weeks after radiotherapy alone, vaccination was started. General observations from the study: Pseudoprogression appeared unlinked to shifts in leading peripheral T cell clonotypes.

Time point of the sample: week 11, during vaccination. One vaccine dose held 300 ug of mutant IDH1 20-mer peptide and came with topical imiquimod. Every donor had a new WHO grade 3 or 4 astrocytoma that was IDH1-mutant, with loss of nuclear ATRX. The CDR3 extends over 14 amino acids. V lost 8 bases, J lost 4 bases, and 9 bases stayed unmatched. The germline V gene has CDR1 GTSNPN and CDR2 SVGIG (reference sequence). The assay was immunoSEQ multiplex PCR, and TCRdb's table has in-frame clones only and misses some. The sample shows roughly 130,000 clones, roughly 75% of them seen only once. The sample consisted of PBMCs, taken from a glioma patient whose treatment included an IDH1 peptide vaccine. The receptor's source is a man in his forties with glioma. V is TRBV30 and J is TRBJ1-3; 9 nucleotides match TRBD1. The CDR3 DNA reads TGTGCCAGTTGGACAGGGGTAGGAGGAAACACCATATATTTT. Its translation is CASWTGVGGNTIYF.